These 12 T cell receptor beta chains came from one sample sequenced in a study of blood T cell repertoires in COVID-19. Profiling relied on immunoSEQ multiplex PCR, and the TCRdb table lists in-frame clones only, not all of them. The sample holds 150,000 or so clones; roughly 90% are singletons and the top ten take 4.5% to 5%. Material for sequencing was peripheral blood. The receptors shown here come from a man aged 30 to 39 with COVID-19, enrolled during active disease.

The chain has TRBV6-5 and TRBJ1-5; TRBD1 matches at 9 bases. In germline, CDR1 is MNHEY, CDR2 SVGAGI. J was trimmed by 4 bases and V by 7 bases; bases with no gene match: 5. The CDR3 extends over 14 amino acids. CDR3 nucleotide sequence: TGTGCCAGCACATCGACAGGGGGGAATCAGCCCCAGCATTTT. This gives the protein CASTSTGGNQPQHF.

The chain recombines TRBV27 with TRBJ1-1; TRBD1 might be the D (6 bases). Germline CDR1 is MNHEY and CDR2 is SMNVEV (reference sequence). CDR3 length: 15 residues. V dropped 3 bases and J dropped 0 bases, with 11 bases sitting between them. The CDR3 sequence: CASSFRGRVNTEAFF. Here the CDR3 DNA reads TGTGCCAGCAGTTTCAGGGGTAGGGTGAACACTGAAGCTTTCTTT.

The CDR3 nucleotides are TGTGCCAGCAGCTTCCCCTCCCGGGACAGGGCCTACGAGCAGTACTTC. This encodes CASSFPSRDRAYEQYF. The gene calls are TRBV28 and TRBJ2-7; 9 bases match TRBD1. The germline gives CDR1 MDHEN, CDR2 SYDVKM. J was trimmed by 2 bases and V by 6 bases; bases with no gene match: 11. The CDR3 is 16 residues long. Full variable domain (rest looked up from reference TRBV28 and TRBJ2-7): DVKVTQSSRYLVKRTGEKVFLECVQDMDHENMFWYRQDPGLGLRLIYFSYDVKMKEKGDIPEGYSVSREKKERFSLILESASTNQTSMYLCASSFPSRDRAYEQYFGPGTRLTVT.

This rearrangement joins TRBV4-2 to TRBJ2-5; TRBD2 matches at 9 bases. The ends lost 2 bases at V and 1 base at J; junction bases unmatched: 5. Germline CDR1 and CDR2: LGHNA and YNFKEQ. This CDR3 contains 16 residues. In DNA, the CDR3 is TGTGCCAGCAGCCAAATATTAGCGGGAGTCCAAGAGACCCAGTACTTC. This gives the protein CASSQILAGVQETQYF.

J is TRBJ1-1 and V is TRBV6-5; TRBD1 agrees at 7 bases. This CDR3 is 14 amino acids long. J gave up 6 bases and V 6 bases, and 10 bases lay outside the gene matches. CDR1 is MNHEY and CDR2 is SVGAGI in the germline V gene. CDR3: CASSDSRGVAEAFF. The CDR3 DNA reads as TGTGCCAGCAGCGATTCCAGGGGGGTTGCTGAAGCTTTCTTT.

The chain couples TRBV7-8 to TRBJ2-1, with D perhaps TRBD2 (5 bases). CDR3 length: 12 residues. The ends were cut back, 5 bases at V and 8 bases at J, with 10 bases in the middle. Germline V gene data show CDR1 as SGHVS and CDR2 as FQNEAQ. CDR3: CASSPAEDEQFF. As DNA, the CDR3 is TGTGCCAGCAGCCCGGCGGAGGATGAGCAGTTCTTC.

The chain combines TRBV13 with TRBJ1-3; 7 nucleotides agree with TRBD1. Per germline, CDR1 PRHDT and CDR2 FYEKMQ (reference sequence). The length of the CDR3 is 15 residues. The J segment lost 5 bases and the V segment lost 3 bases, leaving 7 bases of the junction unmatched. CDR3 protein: CASSLNRGFRNTIYF. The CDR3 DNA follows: TGTGCCAGCAGCTTGAACAGGGGTTTTCGAAACACCATATATTTT.

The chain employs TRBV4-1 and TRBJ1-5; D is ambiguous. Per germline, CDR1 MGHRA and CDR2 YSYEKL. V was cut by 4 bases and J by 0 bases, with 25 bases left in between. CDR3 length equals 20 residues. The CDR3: CASSPRVVSLELYSNQPQHF. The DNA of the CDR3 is TGCGCCAGCAGCCCCCGGGTTGTGTCCCTCGAGTTATATAGCAATCAGCCCCAGCATTTT.

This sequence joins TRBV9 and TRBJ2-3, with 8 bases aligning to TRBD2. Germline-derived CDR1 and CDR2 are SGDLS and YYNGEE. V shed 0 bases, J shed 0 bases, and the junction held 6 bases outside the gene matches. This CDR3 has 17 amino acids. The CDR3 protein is CASSVGSTSASTDTQYF. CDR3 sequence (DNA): TGTGCCAGCAGCGTAGGCTCGACTAGCGCGAGCACAGATACGCAGTATTTT.

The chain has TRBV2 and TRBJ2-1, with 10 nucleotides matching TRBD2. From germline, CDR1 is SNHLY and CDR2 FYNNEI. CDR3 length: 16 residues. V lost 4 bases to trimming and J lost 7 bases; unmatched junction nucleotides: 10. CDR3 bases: TGTGCCAGCAGTGGGCTAGGACTAGCGGCGGGTAATGAGCAGTTCTTC. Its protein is CASSGLGLAAGNEQFF.

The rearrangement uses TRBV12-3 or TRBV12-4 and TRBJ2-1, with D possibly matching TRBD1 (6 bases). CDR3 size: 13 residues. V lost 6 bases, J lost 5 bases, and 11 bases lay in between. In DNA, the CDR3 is TGTGCCAGCAGCATAGACAGGAACAATGAGCAGTTCTTC. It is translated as CASSIDRNNEQFF.

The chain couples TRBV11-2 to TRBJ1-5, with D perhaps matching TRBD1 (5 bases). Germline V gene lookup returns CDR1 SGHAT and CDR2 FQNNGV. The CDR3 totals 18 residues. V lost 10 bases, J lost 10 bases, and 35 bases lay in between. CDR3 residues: CATNNRRLWPPFREPQHF. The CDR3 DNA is TGTGCCACCAATAACCGCAGGTTGTGGCCGCCCTTCAGGGAACCCCAGCATTTT. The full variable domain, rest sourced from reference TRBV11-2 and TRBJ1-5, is EAGVAQSPRYKIIEKRQSVAFWCNPISGHATLYWYQQILGQGPKLLIQFQNNGVVDDSQLPKDRFSAERLKGVDSTLKIQPAKLEDSAVYLCATNNRRLWPPFREPQHFGDGTRLSIL.